Listed here are 24 T cell receptor beta chains from one sample, sequenced in a study of blood T cells in healthy people across ages. It was with a sample-barcoded 5' primer and a J-beta primer mix that a second PCR of about 7 to 12 cycles was run. TCRdb fed the 5' RACE reads into MiXCR, producing one record per CDR3 protein. The sample shows over 1.5 million distinct CDR3 sequences, roughly 50% of them seen only once. Sequencing was carried out using blood. The receptors originated from a woman between 40 and 55 years old in good health.

V is TRBV9 and J is TRBJ2-1, with D possibly TRBD1 on 6 matching bases. The CDR3 sequence is 13 residues long. Germline V gene data show CDR1 as SGDLS and CDR2 as YYNGEE. V lost 0 bases and J lost 6, with 7 bases in between. The CDR3 DNA reads TGTGCCAGCAGCGTAGCACAGGGCAATGAGCAGTTCTTC. This encodes CASSVAQGNEQFF.

This CDR3 reads CASSQDIGGADTQYF. The CDR3 DNA is TGCGCCAGCAGCCAAGATATAGGGGGGGCAGATACGCAGTATTTT. The chain has TRBV4-1 and TRBJ2-3, with D tentatively TRBD2 (7 bases). In germline, CDR1 is MGHRA, CDR2 YSYEKL. This CDR3 is built from 15 residues. V gave up 0 bases and J gave up 4 bases, with 11 bases separating them.

This clonotype was seen ten or more times. This chain joins TRBV7-2 and TRBJ1-4; 7 bases match TRBD1. The germline V gene has CDR1 SGHTA and CDR2 FQGNSA. Germline trimming cut 1 base from V and 7 bases from J; bases unmatched to any gene: 3. The CDR3 is made up of 14 amino acids. The CDR3, as DNA: TGTGCCAGCAGCTTAGGCCAGGGGGGTGAAAAACTGTTTTTT. It translates to CASSLGQGGEKLFF. The full variable domain, its missing parts supplied by reference TRBV7-2 and TRBJ1-4, is GAGVSQSPSNKVTEKGKDVELRCDPISGHTALYWYRQSLGQGLEFLIYFQGNSAPDKSGLPSDRFSAERTGGSVSTLTIQRTQQEDSAVYLCASSLGQGGEKLFFGSGTQLSVL.

A note on this clonotype: Its ends do not fully match the called genes, so a read error is possible. The CDR3 loop is CAGSSKTGTSSEKLFF. The CDR3 region has the DNA TGTGCCGGCAGCTCGAAGACCGGGACATCGAGTGAAAAACTGTTTTTT. The chain uses TRBV7-2 and TRBJ1-4; D is perhaps TRBD1 (6 bases). This CDR3 is 16 amino acids long. The V gene's germline CDR1 is SGHTA and CDR2 FQGNSA.

J is TRBJ2-5 and V is TRBV18; TRBD2 matches 9 bases. Germline trimming cut 2 bases from V and 3 bases from J; bases unmatched to any gene: 7. There are 16 residues in the CDR3. The germline CDR1 and CDR2 sequences are KGHSH and LQKENI. CDR3 in DNA: TGTGCCAGCTCACCATCATCAGCGGGGGGCGAAGAGACCCAGTACTTC. Translated: CASSPSSAGGEETQYF.

There are a few counts of this clonotype. The chain joins TRBV15 to TRBJ1-2; D is perhaps TRBD1 (5 bases). Germline-derived CDR1 and CDR2 are LNHNV and YYDKDF (reference sequence). V lost 5 bases and J 0 bases, leaving 13 bases between the germline ends. The CDR3 length is 15 residues. CDR3 DNA sequence: TGTGCCACCAGCTTCCGACAGAAACCTAACTATGGCTACACCTTC. This encodes CATSFRQKPNYGYTF.

This clonotype has only one observation. V gene TRBV28 combines with J gene TRBJ2-1; possible D gene TRBD1, 5 bases. The CDR3 contains 15 residues. Germline V gene lookup returns CDR1 MDHEN and CDR2 SYDVKM. Trimming took off 6 bases at V and 5 bases at J, with 17 bases between the two ends. In DNA form, the CDR3 reads TGTGCCAGCAGCCCAAGGGGCAGATACAACAATGAGCAGTTCTTC. This encodes CASSPRGRYNNEQFF.

The V call is TRBV7-9, the J call TRBJ2-7, with D possibly matching TRBD2 (5 bases). The ends were cut back, 5 bases at V and 0 bases at J, with 14 bases in the middle. Germline V lookup: CDR1 SEHNR, CDR2 FQNEAQ (reference sequence). The CDR3 is 15 residues long. The CDR3 loop reads CASSRTRGNSYEQYF. The CDR3, as DNA: TGTGCCAGCAGCCGTACACGAGGGAACTCCTACGAGCAGTACTTC.

The chain has TRBV5-6 and TRBJ2-7, with a weak D call TRBD1 (6 bases). CDR3 length: 14 residues. CDR1 is SGHDT, CDR2 YYEEEE, per germline. V was trimmed by 0 bases and J by 5 bases, leaving 12 bases between them. CDR3 region: CASSLVVQGNEQYF. The CDR3 region has the DNA TGTGCCAGCAGCTTGGTGGTACAGGGAAACGAGCAGTACTTC.

The chain combines TRBV5-6 with TRBJ2-7, with D hard to call. V lost 4 bases and J 2 bases, leaving 16 bases between the germline ends. Germline V gives CDR1 SGHDT, CDR2 YYEEEE. This CDR3 has 15 amino acids. CDR3 loop: CASSAFQDGPYEQYF. The CDR3 DNA sequence: TGTGCCAGCAGCGCTTTCCAGGACGGACCCTACGAGCAGTACTTC.

This clonotype was counted a single time. The CDR3 loop is CATSGSFRTDTQYF. CDR3 DNA sequence: TGTGCCACCAGTGGAAGTTTTCGGACAGATACGCAGTATTTT. The chain has TRBV24-1 and TRBJ2-3, with unresolved D. Trimming shortened V by 5 bases and J by 3 bases, and 11 bases separated the two germline ends. Germline V lookup: CDR1 KGHDR, CDR2 SFDVKD. CDR3 length equals 14 residues.

In its sample, this clonotype was seen once. This chain uses TRBV15 with TRBJ1-2; D remains ambiguous. Germline V CDR1 and CDR2: LNHNV, YYDKDF (reference sequence). The CDR3 totals 19 residues. The ends were cut back, 0 bases at V and 2 bases at J, with 22 bases in the middle. The CDR3 region has the DNA TGTGCCACCAGCAGAGATGACTGGGAGGAACAGTCAGTCAACTATGGCTACACCTTC. Encoded protein: CATSRDDWEEQSVNYGYTF.

CDR3 amino acids: CASSVGGLSPLHF. The CDR3, as DNA: TGTGCCAGCAGCGTAGGTGGCCTATCACCCCTCCACTTT. This sequence joins TRBV9 and TRBJ1-6; D is undetermined. This CDR3 region has 13 residues. Germline V gene lookup returns CDR1 SGDLS and CDR2 YYNGEE. The V and J ends lost 0 bases and 10 bases respectively, with 8 bases between them. The full variable domain, completed using reference TRBV9 and TRBJ1-6, is DSGVTQTPKHLITATGQRVTLRCSPRSGDLSVYWYQQSLDQGLQFLIQYYNGEERAKGNILERFSAQQFPDLHSELNLSSLELGDSALYFCASSVGGLSPLHFGNGTRLTVT.

The chain recombines TRBV9 with TRBJ2-3; possible D gene TRBD1, 6 bases. Germline lookup yields CDR1 SGDLS and CDR2 YYNGEE. Trimming took 4 bases from V and 6 from J, leaving 15 bases between them. The CDR3 loop spans 14 amino acids. The CDR3 nucleotides are TGTGCCAGCAGCACACTACAGGGAGAGGATACGCAGTATTTT. Residues: CASSTLQGEDTQYF.

There are a few counts of this clonotype. The CDR3 protein is CASSLPTVNEQFF. CDR3 nucleotide sequence: TGTGCCAGCAGCTTACCGACAGTAAATGAGCAGTTCTTC. The V call is TRBV7-9, the J call TRBJ2-1, with D tentatively TRBD1 (5 bases). The CDR3 extends over 13 amino acids. From germline, CDR1 is SEHNR and CDR2 FQNEAQ (reference sequence). Trimming left V 2 bases short and J 7 bases short, with 9 bases between.

The rearrangement uses TRBV6-2 or TRBV6-3 and TRBJ2-3; TRBD2 might be the D (5 bases). V was trimmed by 6 bases and J by 0 bases, leaving 10 bases between them. The CDR3 consists of 14 residues. The V gene's germline CDR1 is MNHEY and CDR2 SVGEGT. CDR3 region: CASRHKRSTDTQYF. The CDR3 DNA reads as TGTGCCAGCAGGCACAAGCGGAGCACAGATACGCAGTATTTT.

The chain uses TRBV28 and TRBJ2-7; D is undetermined. V lost 5 bases and J 2 bases, leaving 13 bases between the germline ends. Germline V gene sequence: CDR1 MDHEN, CDR2 SYDVKM. This CDR3 comprises 14 residues. The CDR3 DNA is TGTGCCAGCAGTGTGCTCCGTTTAGCCTACGAGCAGTACTTC. As protein: CASSVLRLAYEQYF.

The CDR3 sequence: CASSQEPPTGEGNTIYF. The CDR3 nucleotides are TGCGCCAGCAGCCAAGAACCCCCTACAGGGGAAGGAAACACCATATATTTT. The chain employs TRBV4-1 and TRBJ1-3; 7 bases line up with TRBD1. Germline CDR1 MGHRA, CDR2 YSYEKL. The ends lost 0 bases at V and 4 bases at J; junction bases unmatched: 9. The CDR3 extends over 17 amino acids.

The chain is built from TRBV20-1 and TRBJ1-4; D is possibly TRBD1 (6 bases). Germline CDR1 DFQATT, CDR2 SNEGSKA (reference sequence). CDR3 length: 14 amino acids. V was trimmed by 0 bases and J by 3 bases, leaving 8 bases between them. DNA for the CDR3: TGCAGTGCTAGAGAGGACAGCCCTAATGAAAAACTGTTTTTT. The encoded protein is CSAREDSPNEKLFF.

In the case of this clonotype: One junction end disagrees with the germline gene, perhaps due to a read error. The rearrangement joins TRBV12-3 or TRBV12-4 to TRBJ1-5; D is undetermined. This CDR3 has 14 residues. For the CDR3, the DNA is TGTGCCAGCAGTTTAATCGGTTACAATCAGCCTCAGCATTTT. Translation gives CASSLIGYNQPQHF.

This clonotype was detected only a few times. The chain joins TRBV27 to TRBJ1-2, with D tentatively TRBD1 (6 bases). This CDR3 spans 17 amino acids. Germline V lookup: CDR1 MNHEY, CDR2 SMNVEV (reference sequence). Trimming shortened V by 2 bases and J by 10 bases, and 26 bases separated the two germline ends. For the CDR3, the DNA is TGTGCCAGCAGTTTAATACGCGGTCTAGGACAGCCTAAATACTACACCTTC. Translating it yields CASSLIRGLGQPKYYTF.

The chain uses TRBV2 and TRBJ1-4; 7 bases are a match to TRBD1. The V segment lost 11 bases and the J segment 6 bases; nucleotides outside the gene matches: 9. Germline values: CDR1 SNHLY, CDR2 FYNNEI. This CDR3 comprises 13 residues. The CDR3 sequence is CAGNRGSHEKLFF. CDR3 DNA sequence: TGTGCCGGAAACAGGGGTTCCCATGAAAAACTGTTTTTT.

The chain carries TRBV28 and TRBJ1-2; weak D call: TRBD1 (5 bases). The CDR3 length is 14 residues. The V end was cut by 5 bases, the J end by 7 bases, with 17 bases between. Germline CDR1 reads MDHEN; CDR2 reads SYDVKM. CDR3 DNA sequence: TGTGCCAGCAGTGTTCCGTCCAGGGACCGTGGCTACACCTTC. Encoded protein: CASSVPSRDRGYTF.

This clonotype turned up a few times. The chain couples TRBV24-1 to TRBJ2-4; tentatively, D is TRBD1 (5 bases). The assigned J gene may be wrong: the sequence end matches TRBJ2-5 better. Germline assignment: CDR1 KGHDR and CDR2 SFDVKD. This CDR3 contains 14 residues. As DNA, the CDR3 is TGTGCCACCAGTGATGCGACAGCCAAAGAGACCCAGTACTTC. This gives the protein CATSDATAKETQYF.